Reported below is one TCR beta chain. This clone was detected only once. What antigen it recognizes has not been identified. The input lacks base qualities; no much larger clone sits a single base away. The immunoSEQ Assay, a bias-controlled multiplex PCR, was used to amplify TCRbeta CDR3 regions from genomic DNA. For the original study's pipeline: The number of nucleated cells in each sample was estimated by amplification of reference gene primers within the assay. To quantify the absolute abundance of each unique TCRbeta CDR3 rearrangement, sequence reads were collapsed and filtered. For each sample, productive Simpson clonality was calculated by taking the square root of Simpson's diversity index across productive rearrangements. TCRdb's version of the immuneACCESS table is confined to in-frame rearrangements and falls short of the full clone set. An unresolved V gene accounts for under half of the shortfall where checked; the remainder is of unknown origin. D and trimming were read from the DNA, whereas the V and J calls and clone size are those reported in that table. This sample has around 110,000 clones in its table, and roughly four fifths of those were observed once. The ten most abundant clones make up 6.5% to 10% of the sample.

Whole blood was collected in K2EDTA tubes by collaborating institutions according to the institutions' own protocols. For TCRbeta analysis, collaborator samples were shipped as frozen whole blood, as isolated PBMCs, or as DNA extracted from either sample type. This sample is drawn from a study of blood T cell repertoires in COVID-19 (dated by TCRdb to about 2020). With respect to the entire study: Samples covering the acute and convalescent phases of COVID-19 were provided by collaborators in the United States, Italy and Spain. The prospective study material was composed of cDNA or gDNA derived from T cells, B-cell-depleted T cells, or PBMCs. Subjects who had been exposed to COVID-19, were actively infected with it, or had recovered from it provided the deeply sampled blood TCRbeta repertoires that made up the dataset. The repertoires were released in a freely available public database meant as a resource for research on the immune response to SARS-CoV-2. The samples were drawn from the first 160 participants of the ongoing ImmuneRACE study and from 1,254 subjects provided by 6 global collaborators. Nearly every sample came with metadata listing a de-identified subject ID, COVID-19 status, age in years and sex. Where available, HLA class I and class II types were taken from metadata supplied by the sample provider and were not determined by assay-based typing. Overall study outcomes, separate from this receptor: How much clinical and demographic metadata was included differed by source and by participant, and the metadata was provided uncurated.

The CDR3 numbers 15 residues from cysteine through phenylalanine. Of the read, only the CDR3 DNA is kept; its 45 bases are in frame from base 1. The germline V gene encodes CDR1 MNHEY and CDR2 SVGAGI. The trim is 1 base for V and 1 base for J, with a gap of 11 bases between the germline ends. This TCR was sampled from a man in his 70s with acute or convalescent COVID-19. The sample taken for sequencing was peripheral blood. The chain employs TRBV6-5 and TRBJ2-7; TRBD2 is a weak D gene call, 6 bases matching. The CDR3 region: CASSYYYGSSYEQYF. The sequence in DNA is TGTGCCAGCAGTTACTATTACGGGAGTTCCTACGAGCAGTACTTC.